The rows below give T cell receptor beta chains drawn from one sample of a study of blood T cell repertoires in COVID-19. Some clones are missing from TCRdb's copy, which holds only in-frame ones; the method was immunoSEQ multiplex PCR. This sample has some 240,000 clones, with approximately 90% found just once. The sequenced sample was peripheral blood. All receptors come from a man between 60 and 75 years old with COVID-19, enrolled during active disease. Both conserved end residues are part of each CDR3. A D gene is named only where the DNA matches it firmly. Clone size is given for some rows only: seen once, a few or many times, or a class if the clone is expanded.

>TRBV18|TRBJ2-1|NA|NA
TGTGCCAGCTCACCATCCTCCGGGTCCTACAATGAGCAGTTCTTC
CASSPSSGSYNEQFF
>TRBV28|TRBJ1-2|NA|NA
TGTGCCAGCATGTCCCAGGCAGGATCTTATGGCTACACCTTC
CASMSQAGSYGYTF
>TRBV7-2|TRBJ2-1|TRBD2|NA
TGTGCCAGCAGCACCGGGACTAGCGGGGGCTACTACAATGAGCAGTTCTTC
CASSTGTSGGYYNEQFF
>TRBV5-4|TRBJ2-7|NA|NA
TGTGCCAGCAGCCTATCAGGGGGGAACGAGCAGTACTTC
CASSLSGGNEQYF
>TRBV4-2|TRBJ2-7|TRBD2|NA
TGTGCCAGCAGCCCCGGGACTATATTCGACGAGCAGTACTTC
CASSPGTIFDEQYF
>TRBV27|TRBJ2-1|TRBD2|NA
TGTGCCAGCACGGGCAGCGGGGTCAGCTCCTACAATGAGCAGTTCTTC
CASTGSGVSSYNEQFF
>TRBV5-1|TRBJ2-1|TRBD1|NA
TGCGCCAGCAGCATGGGACAGCCCGGTAATGAGCAGTTCTTC
CASSMGQPGNEQFF
>TRBV19|TRBJ2-1|TRBD1|NA
TGTGCCAGTAGTCTCCTAAACACTCGACAGGGCAATGAGCAGTTCTTC
CASSLLNTRQGNEQFF
>TRBV7-6|TRBJ2-2|NA|NA
TGTGCCAGCAGCGCAGTGGGGCGGATGAACACCGGGGAGCTGTTTTTT
CASSAVGRMNTGELFF
>TRBV12-5|TRBJ2-3|TRBD2|NA
TGTGCTAGTGGTGACGGACTAGCCACTTTTACTGGGGATACGCAGTATTTT
CASGDGLATFTGDTQYF
>TRBV19|TRBJ2-2|TRBD1|NA
TGTGCCAGTAGTAATACAGGGGGTTCGAAAACCGGGGAGCTGTTTTTT
CASSNTGGSKTGELFF
>TRBV7-2|TRBJ2-2|NA|NA
TGTGCCAATAGCGGCAGAGGGACCGGGGAGCTGTTTTTT
CANSGRGTGELFF
>TRBV19|TRBJ1-5|TRBD1|NA
TGTGCCAGTACCCCTTTCCCAGATACAGGGGCTAGGGGTCAGCCCCAGCATTTT
CASTPFPDTGARGQPQHF
>TRBV30|TRBJ2-5|NA|NA
TGTGCCTGGAGTGCATCACGACAGTTCAAGACCCAGTACTTC
CAWSASRQFKTQYF
>TRBV30|TRBJ2-5|NA|NA
TGTGCCTGCCTAGGTTGCAGGGGCCAGGAGACCCAGTACTTC
CACLGCRGQETQYF
>TRBV19|TRBJ1-5|TRBD1|few
TGTGCCAGTCGAGACAGGGTAGATTCTCAGCCCCAGCATTTT
CASRDRVDSQPQHF
>TRBV29-1|TRBJ1-2|TRBD1|NA
TGCAGCGTTACCGGGACAGGCTATGGCTACACCTTC
CSVTGTGYGYTF
>TRBV19|TRBJ1-4|NA|NA
TGTGCCAGTACCCCCCACAGTGCAACTAATGAAAAACTGTTTTTT
CASTPHSATNEKLFF
>TRBV7-2|TRBJ1-5|NA|NA
TGTGCCAGCAGCTTAGCTATGGGAACGGGGCAGCCCCAGCATTTT
CASSLAMGTGQPQHF
>TRBV6-6|TRBJ1-5|TRBD1|NA
TGTGCCAGCAGCAGGGACAGGGAACAGCCCCAGCATTTT
CASSRDREQPQHF
>TRBV6-6|TRBJ1-5|TRBD1|NA
TGTGCCAGCAGTTTCCGGGACAGCTATCAGCCCCAGCATTTT
CASSFRDSYQPQHF
>TRBV29-1|TRBJ1-2|NA|NA
TGCAGCGTTGGTGCAGGGGTAGTGGGAGGCTACACCTTC
CSVGAGVVGGYTF
>TRBV24-1|TRBJ2-1|NA|NA
TGTGCCACCAGTGACCCCACTAGAAAGGATGAGCAGTTCTTC
CATSDPTRKDEQFF
>TRBV7-9|TRBJ2-7|NA|NA
TGTGCCAGCAGCTTAGTCTCCAGGGAGGCCCAACGGCAGTACTTC
CASSLVSREAQRQYF
>TRBV6-5|TRBJ2-1|TRBD2|NA
TGTGCCAGCAGTTACTACTTAGCGGGGGGCGGGAATGAGCAGTTCTTC
CASSYYLAGGGNEQFF
>TRBV5-6|TRBJ1-1|TRBD1|NA
TGTGCCAGCAGCGGACGGGACAGGGCGAACACTGAAGCTTTCTTT
CASSGRDRANTEAFF
>TRBV6-6|TRBJ2-2|TRBD2|NA
TGTGCCAGCAGTCCAGCGACTAGCGGGAGGGCGAACACCGGGGAGCTGTTTTTT
CASSPATSGRANTGELFF
>TRBV3-1/TRBV3-2|TRBJ2-7|NA|NA
TGTGCCAGCAGCCCTAGGGGGAGGGCGCACTACGAGCAGTACTTC
CASSPRGRAHYEQYF
>TRBV3-1/TRBV3-2|TRBJ2-1|TRBD2|NA
TGTGCCAGCAGTCCACGTCCACTAGCGGGAGGGTACAATGAGCAGTTCTTC
CASSPRPLAGGYNEQFF
>TRBV6-1|TRBJ2-7|NA|NA
TGTGCCAGCAGTAACACGATCTACGAGCAGTACTTC
CASSNTIYEQYF